The 27 T cell receptor beta chains below all came from one sample that was sequenced in a study of regulatory T cells in long-lasting Graves disease. Documented time point: newly diagnosed GD, antithyroid drugs for less than 3 months. PBMCs provided the RNA from which the TCR library was made. Arm-PCR of CDR3 regions and iRepertoire HTBI primers were the basis on which TCR beta libraries were built. TCRdb itself ran the multiplex PCR reads through MiXCR, one entry per CDR3 protein. The sample gives 600,000 to 650,000 distinct CDR3 sequences, approximately 15% of which show up once; 18% is in the top ten. Separately, the same data were catalogued under a study of T cells in Graves' hyperthyroidism and ophthalmopathy.

Sequenced here: peripheral blood mononuclear cells (PBMCs), sampled at new diagnosis, from a patient treated with antithyroid drugs. Receptors were obtained from a woman aged 30 to 39 with Graves disease.

This clonotype was seen only a few times. The chain uses TRBV5-1 and TRBJ2-1; the D gene is possibly TRBD2 (5 bases). The germline gives CDR1 SGHRS, CDR2 YFSETQ. Between the trimmed V and J ends, which lost 5 bases and 2 bases, there was a span of 11 bases. CDR3 length equals 14 residues. This CDR3 reads CASRPAATYNEQFF. The CDR3 DNA reads as TGCGCCAGCAGGCCAGCGGCTACCTACAATGAGCAGTTCTTC.

This clonotype came up once. This chain connects TRBV6-5 to TRBJ1-3, with a possible D match to TRBD1 (6 bases). This CDR3 contains 19 residues. The germline V gene encodes CDR1 MNHEY and CDR2 SVGAGI. Trimming stripped 4 bases from V and 0 bases from J, with 22 bases between. The CDR3 sequence is CASSSGGAHPSRSGNTIYF. For the CDR3, the DNA is TGTGCCAGCAGTTCCGGGGGGGCGCATCCCTCTCGCTCTGGAAACACCATATATTTT.

The V and J genes are TRBV5-6 and TRBJ1-5; D call uncertain. Germline values: CDR1 SGHDT, CDR2 YYEEEE. Trimming took off 4 bases at V and 5 bases at J, with 16 bases between the two ends. The CDR3 is 15 residues long. This CDR3 reads CASSPYSSPYQPQHF. Written as DNA, the CDR3 is TGTGCCAGCAGCCCGTACTCCTCGCCCTATCAGCCCCAGCATTTT. Using reference TRBV5-6 and TRBJ1-5 for the parts outside the CDR3, the full variable domain is DAGVTQSPTHLIKTRGQQVTLRCSPKSGHDTVSWYQQALGQGPQFIFQYYEEEERQRGNFPDRFSGHQFPNYSSELNVNALLLGDSALYLCASSPYSSPYQPQHFGDGTRLSIL.

This chain joins TRBV2 and TRBJ2-7; 10 bases are a match to TRBD2. J was trimmed by 0 bases and V by 1 base; bases with no gene match: 3. Germline CDR1 and CDR2: SNHLY and FYNNEI. The length of the CDR3 is 16 residues. In DNA form, the CDR3 reads TGTGCCAGCAGTGAAGGGGCTAGCGGGAGCTCCTACGAGCAGTACTTC. Translation gives CASSEGASGSSYEQYF.

This clonotype has ten or more counts. This CDR3 is CASSPRRGKETQYF. The CDR3 bases are TGTGCCAGCAGTCCTCGCAGGGGGAAGGAGACCCAGTACTTC. The rearrangement uses TRBV27 and TRBJ2-5; 7 bases match TRBD1. The germline V gene has CDR1 MNHEY and CDR2 SMNVEV (reference sequence). V shed 5 bases, J shed 5 bases, and the junction held 8 bases outside the gene matches. The CDR3 loop spans 14 amino acids.

The sample holds many counts of this clonotype. The CDR3 reads CASSLSGLAGAGPETQYF. The CDR3 coding sequence is TGTGCCAGCAGTTTATCCGGACTAGCGGGAGCCGGTCCCGAGACCCAGTACTTC. The chain couples TRBV28 to TRBJ2-5; 13 bases fit TRBD2. Germline CDR1 is MDHEN and CDR2 is SYDVKM. V lost 1 base and J lost 5; bases outside the gene matches: 10. This CDR3 is 18 amino acids long. The entire variable domain, with the rest obtained from reference TRBV28 and TRBJ2-5, is as follows: DVKVTQSSRYLVKRTGEKVFLECVQDMDHENMFWYRQDPGLGLRLIYFSYDVKMKEKGDIPEGYSVSREKKERFSLILESASTNQTSMYLCASSLSGLAGAGPETQYFGPGTRLLVL.

This clonotype occurred many times. CDR3 DNA: TGTGCCAGCAGCGCCGGGACAGGGGCCATTGAGACCCAGTACTTC. It codes for CASSAGTGAIETQYF. The chain links TRBV7-8 to TRBJ2-5; TRBD1 aligns across 10 bases. J gave up 5 bases and V 5 bases, and 8 bases lay outside the gene matches. CDR1 is SGHVS, CDR2 FQNEAQ, per germline. This CDR3 spans 15 amino acids. The entire variable domain, with the rest obtained from reference TRBV7-8 and TRBJ2-5, is as follows: GAGVSQSPRYKVAKRGQDVALRCDPISGHVSLFWYQQALGQGPEFLTYFQNEAQLDKSGLPSDRFFAERPEGSVSTLKIQRTQQEDSAVYLCASSAGTGAIETQYFGPGTRLLVL.

This clonotype was seen a few times. The CDR3 here is CASSVTSGSSYNEQFF. CDR3 DNA sequence: TGCGCCAGCAGCGTAACTAGCGGGAGCTCCTACAATGAGCAGTTCTTC. The J gene is TRBJ2-1, the V gene TRBV5-1; TRBD2 aligns across 11 bases. Germline lookup yields CDR1 SGHRS and CDR2 YFSETQ. Unmatched junction bases numbered 3, after V lost 4 bases and J lost 0 bases. The CDR3 contains 16 residues.

This clonotype was picked up a small number of times. DNA of the CDR3: TGTGCCAGTGCCGGGACACCAAGCTACGAGCAGTACTTC. Translating it yields CASAGTPSYEQYF. The rearrangement uses TRBV19 and TRBJ2-7; weak D call: TRBD1 (6 bases). The V gene's germline CDR1 is LNHDA and CDR2 SQIVND (reference sequence). This CDR3 spans 13 amino acids. Trimming cost V 8 bases and J 3 bases, with 14 bases left between them.

Ten or more counts support this clonotype. The chain is built from TRBV28 and TRBJ2-7; possibly TRBD1 or TRBD2 for D (5 bases each). The V end was cut by 1 base, the J end by 0 bases, with 16 bases between. This CDR3 comprises 17 residues. In germline, CDR1 is MDHEN, CDR2 SYDVKM. The DNA for the CDR3 is TGTGCCAGCAGTTTATCTAGCCCGGGACGCCGCTCCTACGAGCAGTACTTC. The encoded protein is CASSLSSPGRRSYEQYF.

This clonotype was counted at least ten times. The CDR3 nucleotides read TGTGCCAGCGGAGCGGGAGTGTTCACCGGGGAGCTGTTTTTT. It specifies CASGAGVFTGELFF. This sequence joins TRBV2 and TRBJ2-2; TRBD2 aligns across 8 bases. The V gene's germline CDR1 is SNHLY and CDR2 FYNNEI. The V and J ends lost 8 bases and 4 bases, in that order; junction bases with no gene match: 6. CDR3 length: 14 amino acids. Together with reference TRBV2 and TRBJ2-2, the CDR3 gives the full variable domain: EPEVTQTPSHQVTQMGQEVILRCVPISNHLYFYWYRQILGQKVEFLVSFYNNEISEKSEIFDDQFSVERPDGSNFTLKIRSTKLEDSAMYFCASGAGVFTGELFFGEGSRLTVL.

Ten or more counts support this clonotype. The chain couples TRBV6-1 to TRBJ2-7; 9 nucleotides line up with TRBD2. The germline CDR1 and CDR2 sequences are MNHNS and SASEGT. Trimming at V came to 7 bases and at J to 1 base, leaving 8 bases not matched to a gene. This CDR3 contains 15 residues. CDR3 DNA sequence: TGTGCCAGCAAGATAGGACTAGCGTCTTCCTACGAGCAGTACTTC. This gives the protein CASKIGLASSYEQYF.

This clonotype was seen a few times. The rearrangement links TRBV20-1 to TRBJ1-2; TRBD1 aligns across 9 bases. Looked up from germline, CDR1 is DFQATT and CDR2 is SNEGSKA (reference sequence). The V and J ends lost 5 bases and 8 bases, in that order; junction bases with no gene match: 9. This CDR3 contains 13 residues. The CDR3 sequence: CSADVQGALGYTF. The CDR3 nucleotides read TGCAGTGCTGACGTACAGGGGGCTTTGGGCTACACCTTC.

This clonotype was observed a handful of times. The chain combines TRBV28 with TRBJ2-3, with TRBD2 matching 7 bases. Germline values: CDR1 MDHEN, CDR2 SYDVKM. This CDR3 has 16 amino acids. V was pared by 2 bases and J by 4 bases, with 9 bases of the junction left unmatched. The CDR3 spells CASSLGERRGADTQYF. CDR3 in DNA: TGTGCCAGCAGTTTAGGGGAGCGCCGGGGGGCAGATACGCAGTATTTT.

This chain joins TRBV25-1 and TRBJ2-7, with TRBD2 matching 7 bases. Germline assignment: CDR1 MGHDK and CDR2 SYGVNS. Trimming cost V 2 bases and J 3 bases; bases outside gene matches: 13. This CDR3 region has 17 residues. CDR3 nucleotides: TGTGCCAGCAGTGAAATCGGGAGATCTGGGGGGGACTACGAGCAGTACTTC. It encodes CASSEIGRSGGDYEQYF.

This clonotype was counted ten times or more. This rearrangement joins TRBV28 to TRBJ1-1, with D uncertain. V lost 2 bases to trimming and J lost 4 bases, with 11 bases between them. The CDR3 loop spans 14 amino acids. From germline, CDR1 is MDHEN and CDR2 SYDVKM. DNA of the CDR3: TGTGCCAGCAGTTTAGCCGGGGTCGGCACTGAAGCTTTCTTT. The encoded protein is CASSLAGVGTEAFF.

The table lists this clonotype with many counts. V is TRBV7-9 and J is TRBJ2-7; TRBD2 agrees at 15 bases. Per the germline V gene, CDR1 is SEHNR and CDR2 is FQNEAQ (reference sequence). The V and J ends lost 5 bases and 5 bases, in that order; junction bases with no gene match: 10. The CDR3 is 17 residues long. CDR3 protein: CASSHAMGLAGGDEQYF. The CDR3 DNA is TGTGCCAGCAGCCACGCCATGGGACTAGCGGGAGGCGACGAGCAGTACTTC.

This clonotype has at least ten counts. This chain joins TRBV12-3 or TRBV12-4 and TRBJ1-2, with 9 nucleotides matching TRBD1. The CDR3 totals 16 residues. Trimming took 6 bases from V and 3 from J; bases not matched to a gene: 11. DNA for the CDR3: TGTGCCAGCAGCCGAGGACAGGGGACATCCCACTATGGCTACACCTTC. Protein sequence: CASSRGQGTSHYGYTF.

J is TRBJ2-1 and V is TRBV30, with no clear D. The CDR3 extends over 14 amino acids. V was pared by 6 bases and J by 4 bases, with 16 bases between. CDR1 and CDR2 (germline): GTSNPN, SVGIG (reference sequence). CDR3 loop: CACSRGGEYNEQFF. The CDR3 DNA is TGTGCCTGCTCGCGTGGCGGAGAGTACAATGAGCAGTTCTTC.

Many counts were recorded for this clonotype. The chain is built from TRBV7-8 and TRBJ2-2; D unclear. Trimming cost V 3 bases and J 6 bases, with 11 bases left between them. CDR1 and CDR2 from the germline V gene are SGHVS and FQNEAQ. The CDR3 is 14 amino acids. CDR3 sequence: CASSFSEASGELFF. In nucleotides, the CDR3 is TGTGCCAGCAGCTTCAGTGAAGCCTCCGGGGAGCTGTTTTTT.

Comment on this clonotype: At one end, the junction sequence differs from germline, possibly due to a read error. The V call is TRBV5-5, the J call TRBJ1-1; unclear D gene. Germline loops: CDR1 SGHKS, CDR2 YYEKEE (reference sequence). The CDR3 has 12 amino acids. CDR3: CANSFRRAEAFF. Here the CDR3 DNA reads TGTGCCAACAGCTTTCGTAGGGCTGAAGCTTTCTTT.

The rearrangement links TRBV5-1 to TRBJ2-3; unclear D gene. This CDR3 contains 14 residues. Per germline, CDR1 SGHRS and CDR2 YFSETQ. Trimming stripped 2 bases from V and 2 bases from J, with 9 bases between. The CDR3, as DNA: TGCGCCAGCAGCTTCACCTCTGACACAGATACGCAGTATTTT. This translates into CASSFTSDTDTQYF. The whole variable domain, filled in from reference TRBV5-1 and TRBJ2-3, reads KAGVTQTPRYLIKTRGQQVTLSCSPISGHRSVSWYQQTPGQGLQFLFEYFSETQRNKGNFPGRFSGRQFSNSRSEMNVSTLELGDSALYLCASSFTSDTDTQYFGPGTRLTVL.

This clonotype has ten or more counts. The rearrangement uses TRBV7-2 and TRBJ2-7, with a possible D match to TRBD2 (5 bases). Germline CDR1 SGHTA, CDR2 FQGNSA. Trimming pared 5 bases from V and 2 bases from J, leaving 16 bases between. The CDR3 is made up of 15 amino acids. The CDR3, as DNA: TGTGCCAGCAGCCGCGGATTGAGGGAACCCTACGAGCAGTACTTC. This sequence encodes CASSRGLREPYEQYF.

At least ten counts were recorded for this clonotype. This sequence joins TRBV28 and TRBJ2-7; no definite D call. Trimming took off 4 bases at V and 2 bases at J, with 6 bases between the two ends. This CDR3 has 12 amino acids. Per the germline V gene, CDR1 is MDHEN and CDR2 is SYDVKM. The CDR3 sequence is CASSSIPYEQYF. CDR3 nucleotide sequence: TGTGCCAGCAGTTCCATCCCCTACGAGCAGTACTTC.

This rearrangement joins TRBV15 to TRBJ2-2; D is tentatively TRBD1 or TRBD2 (6 bases each). Trimming left V 5 bases short and J 13 bases short, with 26 bases between. CDR1 and CDR2 from the germline V gene are LNHNV and YYDKDF (reference sequence). The CDR3 covers 16 residues. The CDR3 loop is CATSDRLGGNEGLLFF. In DNA, the CDR3 is TGTGCCACCAGCGACCGACTAGGGGGAAATGAAGGGCTGCTGTTTTTT.

This clonotype was observed many times. V gene TRBV27 combines with J gene TRBJ2-1, with 10 positions matching TRBD2. Germline V gene data show CDR1 as MNHEY and CDR2 as SMNVEV (reference sequence). The CDR3 has 16 amino acids. The V segment lost 6 bases and the J segment 0 bases; nucleotides outside the gene matches: 5. CDR3 bases: TGTGCCAGCAGGCTAGCGGGAGTTCCCTCCTACAATGAGCAGTTCTTC. Its protein product is CASRLAGVPSYNEQFF.

The rearrangement uses TRBV9 and TRBJ2-1; 9 nucleotides line up with TRBD1. The ends lost 3 bases at V and 8 bases at J; junction bases unmatched: 15. The germline V gene has CDR1 SGDLS and CDR2 YYNGEE. The CDR3 spans 17 residues. CDR3 loop: CASSGAWDRVRGDEQFF. The CDR3 DNA reads TGTGCCAGCAGCGGGGCCTGGGACAGGGTAAGGGGGGATGAGCAGTTCTTC.